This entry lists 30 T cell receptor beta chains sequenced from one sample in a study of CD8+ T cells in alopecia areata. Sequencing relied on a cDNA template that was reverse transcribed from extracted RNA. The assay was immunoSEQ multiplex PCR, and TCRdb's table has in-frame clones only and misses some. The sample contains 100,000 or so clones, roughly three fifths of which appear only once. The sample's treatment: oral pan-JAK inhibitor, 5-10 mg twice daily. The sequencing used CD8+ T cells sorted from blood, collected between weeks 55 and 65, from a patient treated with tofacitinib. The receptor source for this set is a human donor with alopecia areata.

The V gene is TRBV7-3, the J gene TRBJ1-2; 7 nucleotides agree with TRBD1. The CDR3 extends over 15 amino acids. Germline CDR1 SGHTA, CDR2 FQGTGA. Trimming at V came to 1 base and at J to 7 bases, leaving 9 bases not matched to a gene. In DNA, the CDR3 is TGTGCCAGCAGCTTAAGCCCGGGACCAGGGGGTGGCTACACCTTC. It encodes CASSLSPGPGGGYTF.

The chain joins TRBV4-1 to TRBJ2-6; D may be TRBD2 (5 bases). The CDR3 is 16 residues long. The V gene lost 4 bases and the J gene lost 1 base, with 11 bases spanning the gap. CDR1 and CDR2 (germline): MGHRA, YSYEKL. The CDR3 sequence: CASSLSLGSGANVLTF. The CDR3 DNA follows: TGCGCCAGCAGCCTCTCACTAGGTTCTGGGGCCAACGTCCTGACTTTC.

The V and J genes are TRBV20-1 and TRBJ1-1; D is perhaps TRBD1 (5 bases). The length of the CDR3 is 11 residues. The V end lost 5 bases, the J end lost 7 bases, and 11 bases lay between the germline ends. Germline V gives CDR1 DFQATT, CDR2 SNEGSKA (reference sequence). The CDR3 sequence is CSAWDGVEAFF. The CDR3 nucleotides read TGCAGTGCTTGGGACGGAGTTGAAGCTTTCTTT.

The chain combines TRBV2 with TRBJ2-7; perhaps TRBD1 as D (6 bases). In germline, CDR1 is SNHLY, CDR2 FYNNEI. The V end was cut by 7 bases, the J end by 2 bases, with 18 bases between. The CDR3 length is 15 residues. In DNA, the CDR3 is TGTGCCAGCACTCGAAGATGGGGACAAGCCTACGAGCAGTACTTC. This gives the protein CASTRRWGQAYEQYF.

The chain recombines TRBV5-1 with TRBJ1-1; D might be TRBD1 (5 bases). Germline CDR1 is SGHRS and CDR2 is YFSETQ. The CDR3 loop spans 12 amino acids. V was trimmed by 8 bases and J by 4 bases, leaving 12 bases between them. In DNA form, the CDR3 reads TGCGCCAGTAGACACCAGGGCACTGAAGCTTTCTTT. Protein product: CASRHQGTEAFF.

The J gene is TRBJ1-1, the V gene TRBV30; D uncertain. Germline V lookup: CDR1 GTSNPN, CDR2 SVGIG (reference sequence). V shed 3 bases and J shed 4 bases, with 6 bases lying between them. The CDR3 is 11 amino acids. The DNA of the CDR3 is TGTGCCTGGAGGAGGGCCACTGAAGCTTTCTTT. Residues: CAWRRATEAFF.

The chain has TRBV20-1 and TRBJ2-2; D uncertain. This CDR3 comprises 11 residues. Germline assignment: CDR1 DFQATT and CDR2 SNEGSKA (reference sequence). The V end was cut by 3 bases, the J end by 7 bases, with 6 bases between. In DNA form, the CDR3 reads TGCAGTGCTAGCTATGTCGGGGAGCTGTTTTTT. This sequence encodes CSASYVGELFF.

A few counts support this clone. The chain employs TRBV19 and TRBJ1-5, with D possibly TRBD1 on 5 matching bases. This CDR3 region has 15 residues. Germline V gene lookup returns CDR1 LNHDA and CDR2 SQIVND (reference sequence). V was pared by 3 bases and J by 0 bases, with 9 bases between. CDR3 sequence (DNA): TGTGCCAGTAGTATGGGGGGGTTTAGCAATCAGCCCCAGCATTTT. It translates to CASSMGGFSNQPQHF.

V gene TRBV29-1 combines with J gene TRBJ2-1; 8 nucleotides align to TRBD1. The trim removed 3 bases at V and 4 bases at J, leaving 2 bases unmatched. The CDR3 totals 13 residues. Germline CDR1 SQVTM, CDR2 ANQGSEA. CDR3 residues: CSVEGDRYNEQFF. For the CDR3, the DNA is TGCAGCGTTGAGGGGGACAGGTACAATGAGCAGTTCTTC.

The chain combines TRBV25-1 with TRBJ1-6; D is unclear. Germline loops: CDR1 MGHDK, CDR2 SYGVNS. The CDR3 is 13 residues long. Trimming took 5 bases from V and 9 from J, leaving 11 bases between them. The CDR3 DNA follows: TGTGCCAGCAGTTCAGGCGTGGTTTCACCCCTCCACTTT. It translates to CASSSGVVSPLHF.

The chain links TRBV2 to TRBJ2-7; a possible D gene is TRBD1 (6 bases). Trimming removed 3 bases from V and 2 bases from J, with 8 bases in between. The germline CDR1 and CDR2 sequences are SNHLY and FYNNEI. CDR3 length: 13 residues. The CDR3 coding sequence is TGTGCCAGCAGTGAGGGGGCTGCCTACGAGCAGTACTTC. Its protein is CASSEGAAYEQYF.

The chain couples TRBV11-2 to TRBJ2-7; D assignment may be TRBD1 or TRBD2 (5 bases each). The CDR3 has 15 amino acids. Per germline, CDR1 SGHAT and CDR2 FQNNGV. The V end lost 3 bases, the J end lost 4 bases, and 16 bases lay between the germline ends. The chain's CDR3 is CASSFDPGTTYEQYF. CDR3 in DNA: TGTGCCAGCAGCTTCGACCCCGGGACCACGTACGAGCAGTACTTC.

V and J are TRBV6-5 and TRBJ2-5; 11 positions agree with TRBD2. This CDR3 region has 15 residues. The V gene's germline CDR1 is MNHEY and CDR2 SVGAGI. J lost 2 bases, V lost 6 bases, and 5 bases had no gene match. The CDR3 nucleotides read TGTGCCAGCAGCCGCATAGCGGGGGGGCAAGAGACCCAGTACTTC. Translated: CASSRIAGGQETQYF.

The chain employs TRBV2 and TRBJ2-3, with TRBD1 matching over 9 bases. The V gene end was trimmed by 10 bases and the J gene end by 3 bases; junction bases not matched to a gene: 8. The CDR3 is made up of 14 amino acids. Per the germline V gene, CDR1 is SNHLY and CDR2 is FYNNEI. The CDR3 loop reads CANLEQGATDTQYF. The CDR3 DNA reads TGTGCCAACTTAGAACAGGGGGCAACAGATACGCAGTATTTT.

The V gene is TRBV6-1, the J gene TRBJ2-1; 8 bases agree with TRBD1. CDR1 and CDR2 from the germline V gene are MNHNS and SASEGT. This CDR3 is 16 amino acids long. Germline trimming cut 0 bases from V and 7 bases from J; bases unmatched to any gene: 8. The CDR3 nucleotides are TGTGCCAGCAGTGAAGCCGGGACAGGCTCCGCGAATGAGCAGTTCTTC. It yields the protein CASSEAGTGSANEQFF.

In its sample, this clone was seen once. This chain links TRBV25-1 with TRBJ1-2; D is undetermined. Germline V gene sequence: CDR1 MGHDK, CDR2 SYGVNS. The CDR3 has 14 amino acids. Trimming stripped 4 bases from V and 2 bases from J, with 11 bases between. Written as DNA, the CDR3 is TGTGCCAGCAGTGTGAGGGAAATAAACTATGGCTACACCTTC. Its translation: CASSVREINYGYTF.

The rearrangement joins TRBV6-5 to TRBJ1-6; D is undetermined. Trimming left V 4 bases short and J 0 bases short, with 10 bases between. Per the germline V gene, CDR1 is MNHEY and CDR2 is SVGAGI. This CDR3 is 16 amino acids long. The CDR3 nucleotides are TGTGCCAGCAGTTCGACGATCAGCTCCTATAATTCACCCCTCCACTTT. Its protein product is CASSSTISSYNSPLHF.

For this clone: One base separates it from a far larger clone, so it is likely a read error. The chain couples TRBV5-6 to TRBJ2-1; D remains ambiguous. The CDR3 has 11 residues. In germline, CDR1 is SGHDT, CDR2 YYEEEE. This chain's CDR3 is CASSDPRSRLF. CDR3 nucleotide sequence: TGTGCCAGCAGCGACCCGAGAAGCAGGCTCTTC.

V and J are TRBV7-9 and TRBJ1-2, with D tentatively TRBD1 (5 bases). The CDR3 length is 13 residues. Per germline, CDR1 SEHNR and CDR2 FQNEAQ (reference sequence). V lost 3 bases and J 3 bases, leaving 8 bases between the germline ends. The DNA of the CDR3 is TGTGCCAGCAGCTTTCGAGGGGACTATGGCTACACCTTC. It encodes CASSFRGDYGYTF.

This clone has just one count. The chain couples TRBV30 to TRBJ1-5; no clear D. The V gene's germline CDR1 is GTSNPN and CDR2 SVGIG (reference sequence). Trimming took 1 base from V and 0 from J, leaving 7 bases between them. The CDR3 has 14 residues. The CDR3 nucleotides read TGTGCCTGGAGTGGGACGGTTAGCAATCAGCCCCAGCATTTT. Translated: CAWSGTVSNQPQHF.

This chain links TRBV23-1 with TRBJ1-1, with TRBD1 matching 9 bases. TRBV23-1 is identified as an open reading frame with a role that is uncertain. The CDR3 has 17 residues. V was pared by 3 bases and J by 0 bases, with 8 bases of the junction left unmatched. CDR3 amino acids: CASSQHGTGRMNTEAFF. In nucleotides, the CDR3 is TGCGCCAGCAGTCAGCACGGGACAGGGAGGATGAACACTGAAGCTTTCTTT.

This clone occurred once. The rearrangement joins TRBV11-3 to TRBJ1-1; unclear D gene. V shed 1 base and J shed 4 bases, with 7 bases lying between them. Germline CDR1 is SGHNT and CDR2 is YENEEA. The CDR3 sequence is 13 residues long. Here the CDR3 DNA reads TGTGCCAGCAGCTTAGTAGGGAGCACTGAAGCTTTCTTT. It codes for CASSLVGSTEAFF.

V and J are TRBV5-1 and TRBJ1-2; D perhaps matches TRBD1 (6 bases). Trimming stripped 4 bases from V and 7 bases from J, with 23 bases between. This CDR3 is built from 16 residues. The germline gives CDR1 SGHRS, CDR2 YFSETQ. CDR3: CASSRQSWGPQFGYTF. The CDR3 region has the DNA TGCGCCAGCAGCCGTCAATCCTGGGGGCCCCAGTTTGGCTACACCTTC.

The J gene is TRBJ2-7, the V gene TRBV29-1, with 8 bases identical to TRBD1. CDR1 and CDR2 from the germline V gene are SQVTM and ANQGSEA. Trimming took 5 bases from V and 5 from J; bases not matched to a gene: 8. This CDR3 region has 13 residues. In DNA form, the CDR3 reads TGCAGCGTTAGGACAGGGCTCCGCGACGAGCAGTACTTC. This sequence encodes CSVRTGLRDEQYF.

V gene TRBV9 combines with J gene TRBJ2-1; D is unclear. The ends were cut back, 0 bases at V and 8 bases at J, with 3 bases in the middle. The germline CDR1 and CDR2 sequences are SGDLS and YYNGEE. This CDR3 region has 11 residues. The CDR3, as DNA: TGTGCCAGCAGCGTAGACTATGAGCAGTTCTTC. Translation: CASSVDYEQFF.

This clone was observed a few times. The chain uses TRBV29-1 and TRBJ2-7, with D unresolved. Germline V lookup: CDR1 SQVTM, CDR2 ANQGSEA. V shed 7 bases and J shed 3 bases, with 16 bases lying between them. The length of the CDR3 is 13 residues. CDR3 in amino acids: CSAVDGRNYEQYF. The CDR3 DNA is TGCAGCGCTGTAGATGGGCGGAACTACGAGCAGTACTTC.

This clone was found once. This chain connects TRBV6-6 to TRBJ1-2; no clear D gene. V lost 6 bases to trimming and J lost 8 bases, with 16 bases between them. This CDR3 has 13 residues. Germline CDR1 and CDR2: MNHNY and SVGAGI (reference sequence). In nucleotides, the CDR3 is TGTGCCAGCAGCCCACCGGGGTTCTTAGGCTACACCTTC. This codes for CASSPPGFLGYTF.

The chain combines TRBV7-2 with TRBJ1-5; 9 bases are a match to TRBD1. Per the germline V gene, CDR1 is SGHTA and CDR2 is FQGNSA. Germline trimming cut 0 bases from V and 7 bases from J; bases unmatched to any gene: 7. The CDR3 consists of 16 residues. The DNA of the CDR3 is TGTGCCAGCAGCTTAGCGCCGGGACAGGGTTGGCAGCCCCAGCATTTT. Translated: CASSLAPGQGWQPQHF.

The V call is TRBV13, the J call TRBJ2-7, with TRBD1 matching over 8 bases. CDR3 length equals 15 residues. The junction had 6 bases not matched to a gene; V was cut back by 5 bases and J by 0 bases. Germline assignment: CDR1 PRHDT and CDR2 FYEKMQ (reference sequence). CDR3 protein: CASSTVGQGSYEQYF. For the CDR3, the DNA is TGTGCCAGCAGCACAGTTGGACAGGGCTCCTACGAGCAGTACTTC.

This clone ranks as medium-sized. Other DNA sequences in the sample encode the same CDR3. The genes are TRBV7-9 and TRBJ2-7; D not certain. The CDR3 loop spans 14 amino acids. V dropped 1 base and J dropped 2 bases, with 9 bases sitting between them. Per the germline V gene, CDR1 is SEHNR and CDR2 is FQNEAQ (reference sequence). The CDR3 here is CASSLVLTPYEQYF. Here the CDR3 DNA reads TGTGCCAGCAGCTTAGTCCTAACCCCCTACGAGCAGTACTTC.